A single T cell receptor (beta chain) is shown here with its context. Antigen: not known. This sample was included in a study of cytomegalovirus exposure and HLA in healthy donors. Study-level results: CMV antigen specificity was confirmed in vitro for a few CMV-associated chains.

The study ran its PCR with 60 Vbeta and 13 Jbeta primers. Libraries were prepared by immunoSEQ multiplex PCR; TCRdb keeps only in-frame clonotypes and omits some of them. The sample includes about 130,000 clones, around 77% of them seen just once. Sequences were obtained from PBMCs. This TCR derives from a woman between 45 and 65 years old in good health and CMV-seronegative.

CDR3 DNA: TGTGCCAGCAGCCAAGACGGGGGGGACACTGAAGCTTTCTTT. Amino acids: CASSQDGGDTEAFF. V gene TRBV4-2 combines with J gene TRBJ1-1, with D perhaps matching TRBD1 (5 bases). Looked up from germline, CDR1 is LGHNA and CDR2 is YNFKEQ. The CDR3 is 14 amino acids. V was shortened by 0 bases and J by 3 bases, with 8 bases between the two germline ends.